The entry below describes one TCR beta chain. This entry is derived from a study of T cell responses to AZD1222 COVID-19 vaccine. The assay was immunoSEQ multiplex PCR, and TCRdb's table has in-frame clones only and misses some. The sample carries about 180,000 clones, over 80% recorded once. This CDR3 region has 13 residues. The V gene's germline CDR1 is MNHEY and CDR2 SVGAGI. Trimming pared 5 bases from V and 6 bases from J, leaving 13 bases between. The chain is built from TRBV6-5 and TRBJ1-1; weak D call: TRBD1 (5 bases). This receptor was taken from an adult who received the MenACWY meningococcal vaccine as a control. The sample in question was peripheral blood, obtained 28 days after the second dose of the MenACWY control vaccine. The CDR3 nucleotides read TGTGCCAGCAGTATCAGCAGGGTCGCTGAAGCTTTCTTT. This codes for CASSISRVAEAFF.